This TCR beta chain was sequenced in a study of read filtering for tumor transcriptome and immune sequencing. At the level of the study: Whole-transcriptome libraries were prepared after DNase treatment. TCR-mapped reads were about 4 to 10.27 million with IR-seq versus roughly 80 to 1,300 with RNA-seq. Study-wide points: In IR-seq, single-read clonotypes were roughly 80% of clonotypes but approximately 3.5% of reads. Correlation between methods rose after single-read clonotypes were removed.

The library was built from around 400 ng RNA with molecular barcoded adaptors for alpha/delta and beta/gamma chains. MiXCR was run by TCRdb on the reads, yielding one entry per CDR3 protein. Of 50,000 or so distinct CDR3 sequences listed, roughly an eighth are singletons. This clonotype has a handful of counts. What it binds is unknown. A read error may account for a junction end that differs from germline. Germline CDR1 MNHEY, CDR2 SVGAGI. The CDR3 loop spans 17 amino acids. Sequenced material: a population of CD138-negative cells sorted from bone marrow. The genes are TRBV6-5 and TRBJ2-2; possibly TRBD2 for D (6 bases). This clonotype was sampled from a donor at least 40 years old with multiple myeloma. The CDR3 nucleotides are TGTGCCAGCAGCCACGGGGGACTGGCGGTGGGCCGCAGGGAGCCGTTTTTT. It encodes CASSHGGLAVGRREPFF.